These 10 T cell receptor beta chains originate from one sample sequenced in a study of vaccination and CD4 T cells after COVID-19. Time point of the sample: late sampling 161 to 241 days after vaccination in three convalescent patients. The treatment is: roughly 10-day PBMC culture with coronavirus spike peptide pools or control peptides (ViraFEST assay). Their recognized antigens are unknown. At the Johns Hopkins FTIC core, DNA taken from cultured CD4+ T cells was sequenced by way of the Oncomine TCR Beta short-read assay. A single record per CDR3 protein comes from TCRdb applying MiXCR to the PCR reads. Among around 23,000 distinct CDR3 sequences listed, roughly 44% were seen once. Here the sequenced sample was CD4+ T cells from blood, cultured in vitro, taken about 7 months after SARS-CoV-2 vaccination. The origin of the receptors is a human donor who had recovered from COVID-19.

The V call is TRBV6-1, the J call TRBJ2-1; D gene unclear. V lost 1 base, J lost 2 bases, and 9 bases lay in between. The CDR3 consists of 15 residues. The germline gives CDR1 MNHNS, CDR2 SASEGT. The chain's CDR3 is CASSEEGTPYNEQFF. The CDR3 nucleotides are TGTGCCAGCAGTGAAGAGGGAACACCCTACAATGAGCAGTTCTTC.

Turning to this clonotype: The junction departs from the called germline gene at one end, perhaps through a read error. The chain uses TRBV6-1 and TRBJ1-5, with 8 bases aligning to TRBD1. The CDR3 spans 12 residues. Germline V lookup: CDR1 MNHNS, CDR2 SASEGT. CDR3: CASTQGDQSQHF. The CDR3 DNA is TGTGCCAGCACACAGGGGGATCAGTCCCAGCATTTT.

The chain's CDR3 is CASSFEGTGPRRQFF. For the CDR3, the DNA is TGTGCCAGCAGCTTCGAAGGGACGGGGCCCCGGAGGCAGTTCTTC. The J gene is TRBJ2-1, the V gene TRBV7-3, with D perhaps given as TRBD1 or TRBD2 (5 bases each). The CDR3 contains 15 residues. Trimming shortened V by 3 bases and J by 12 bases, and 21 bases separated the two germline ends. Germline lookup yields CDR1 SGHTA and CDR2 FQGTGA.

The V call is TRBV10-3, the J call TRBJ1-2, with D tentatively TRBD1 (5 bases). Trimming shortened V by 3 bases and J by 6 bases, and 14 bases separated the two germline ends. The CDR3 loop spans 14 amino acids. Germline V gene sequence: CDR1 ENHRY, CDR2 SYGVKD. CDR3 coding DNA: TGTGCCATCAGTGAATTTCAGGGTACGGATGGCTACACCTTC. It encodes CAISEFQGTDGYTF.

This sequence joins TRBV20-1 and TRBJ2-7; TRBD2 matches 8 bases. This CDR3 spans 15 amino acids. Per germline, CDR1 DFQATT and CDR2 SNEGSKA (reference sequence). J lost 3 bases, V lost 5 bases, and 12 bases had no gene match. The CDR3 region is CSAGLPLADHYEQYF. CDR3 nucleotide sequence: TGCAGTGCTGGACTCCCACTAGCGGACCACTACGAGCAGTACTTC.

This chain uses TRBV20-1 with TRBJ2-7; 7 bases agree with TRBD2. Trimming took 5 bases from V and 6 from J; bases not matched to a gene: 13. Germline V gene sequence: CDR1 DFQATT, CDR2 SNEGSKA (reference sequence). The CDR3 contains 14 residues. CDR3 DNA: TGCAGTGCTCCTATCGGGACTACCACCGCCGAGCAGTACTTC. Amino acid sequence: CSAPIGTTTAEQYF.

V gene TRBV6-1 combines with J gene TRBJ2-1; 8 bases are shared with TRBD1. J gave up 16 bases and V 5 bases, and 7 bases lay outside the gene matches. Per the germline V gene, CDR1 is MNHNS and CDR2 is SASEGT. The length of the CDR3 is 11 residues. The CDR3 is CASSRDRLEFF. As DNA, the CDR3 is TGTGCCAGCAGTAGGGACAGGCTCGAATTCTTC.

J is TRBJ1-1 and V is TRBV19; D not resolved. The CDR3 length is 15 residues. Germline V gene data show CDR1 as LNHDA and CDR2 as SQIVND (reference sequence). V was shortened by 7 bases and J by 1 base, with 16 bases between the two germline ends. In nucleotides, the CDR3 is TGTGCCAGTAACTCGCCGGGAAGAACGAACACTGAAGCTTTCTTT. It translates to CASNSPGRTNTEAFF.

DNA for the CDR3: TGTGCCAGCAGTTTTGCCCGCAGGGACAGCCAGTTCTTC. Translating gives CASSFARRDSQFF. The chain links TRBV28 to TRBJ2-1, with TRBD1 matching over 7 bases. With 3 bases clipped from V and 13 bases from J, the junction kept 9 bases outside the gene matches. CDR1 and CDR2 (germline): MDHEN, SYDVKM. The length of the CDR3 is 13 residues. Combining the CDR3 with reference TRBV28 and TRBJ2-1 gives the whole variable domain DVKVTQSSRYLVKRTGEKVFLECVQDMDHENMFWYRQDPGLGLRLIYFSYDVKMKEKGDIPEGYSVSREKKERFSLILESASTNQTSMYLCASSFARRDSQFFGPGTRLTVL.

The count of this clonotype is one. CDR3 nucleotide sequence: TGTGCCAGCAGTCCCATGGATCTTGACAGGGGGGATTCTAACTATGGCTACACCTTC. Amino acids: CASSPMDLDRGDSNYGYTF. The rearrangement uses TRBV27 and TRBJ1-2, with 9 bases matching TRBD1. CDR3 length: 19 amino acids. With 5 bases clipped from V and 0 bases from J, the junction kept 16 bases outside the gene matches. CDR1 and CDR2 (germline): MNHEY, SMNVEV (reference sequence).